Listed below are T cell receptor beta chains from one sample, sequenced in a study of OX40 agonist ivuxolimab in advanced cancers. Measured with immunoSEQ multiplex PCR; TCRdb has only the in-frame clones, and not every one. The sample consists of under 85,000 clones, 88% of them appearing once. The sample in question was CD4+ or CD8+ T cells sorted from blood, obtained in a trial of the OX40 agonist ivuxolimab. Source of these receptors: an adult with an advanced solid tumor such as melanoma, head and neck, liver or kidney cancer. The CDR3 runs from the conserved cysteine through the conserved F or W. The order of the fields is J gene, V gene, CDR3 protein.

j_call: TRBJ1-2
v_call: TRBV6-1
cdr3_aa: CASSFNGYTF

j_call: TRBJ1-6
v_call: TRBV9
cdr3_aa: CASSVATWAQNSPLHF

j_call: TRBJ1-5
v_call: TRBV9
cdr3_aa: CASSVEGGPFSPQHF

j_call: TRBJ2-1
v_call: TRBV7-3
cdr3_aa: CASSSLGGDYNEQFF

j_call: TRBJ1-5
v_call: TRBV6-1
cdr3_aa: CASTPLKNSNQPQHF

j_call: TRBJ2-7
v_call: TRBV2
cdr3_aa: CASSVVGTGAYERYF

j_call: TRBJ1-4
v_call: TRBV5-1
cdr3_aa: CASSLLLGNEKLFF

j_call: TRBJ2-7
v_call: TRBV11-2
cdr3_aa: CASSFVRGYEQYF

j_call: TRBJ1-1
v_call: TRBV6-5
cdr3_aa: CASSLPFLNTEAFF

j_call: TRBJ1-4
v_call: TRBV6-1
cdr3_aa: CASSRDRVEKLFF

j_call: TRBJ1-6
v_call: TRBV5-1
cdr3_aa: CASSLRTGANSPLHF

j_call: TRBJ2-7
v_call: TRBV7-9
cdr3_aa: CASSLVSQGEQYF

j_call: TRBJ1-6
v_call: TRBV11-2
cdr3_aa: CASSPKGVSPLHF

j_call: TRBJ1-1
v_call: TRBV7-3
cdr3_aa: CASSSYRGGEAFF

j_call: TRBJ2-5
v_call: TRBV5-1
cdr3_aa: CASSLGQTQETQYF

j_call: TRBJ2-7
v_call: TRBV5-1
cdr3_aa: CASSLGGTVSSYEQYF

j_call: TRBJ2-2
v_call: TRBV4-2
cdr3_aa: CASSQASGVRPGELFF

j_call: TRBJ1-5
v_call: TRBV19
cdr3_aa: CASTADSPGGNQPQHF

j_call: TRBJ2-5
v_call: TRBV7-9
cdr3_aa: CASSLAQAGGRYF

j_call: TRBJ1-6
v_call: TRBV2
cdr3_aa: CASRQAAGYNSPLHF

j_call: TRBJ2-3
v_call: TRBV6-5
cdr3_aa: CASSPWTRDPQYF

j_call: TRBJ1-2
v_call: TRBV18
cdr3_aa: CASSPPSGEDYGYTF

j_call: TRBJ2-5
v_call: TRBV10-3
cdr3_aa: CAISGGTGSRTQYF

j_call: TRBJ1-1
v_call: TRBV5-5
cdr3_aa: CASSRTGGGTEAFF

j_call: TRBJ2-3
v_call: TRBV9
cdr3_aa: CASSVAPHPTDTQYF

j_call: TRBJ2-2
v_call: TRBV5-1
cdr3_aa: CASSVTGGDYTGELFF

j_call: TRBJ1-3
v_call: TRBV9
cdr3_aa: CASSVGKGLLSGNTIYF

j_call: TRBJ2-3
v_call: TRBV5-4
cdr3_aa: CASSPKQGTDTQYF

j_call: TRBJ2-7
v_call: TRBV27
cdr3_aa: CASSLQGTSSYEQYF

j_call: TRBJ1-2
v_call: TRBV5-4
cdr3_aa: CASSPGGRLLGYGYTF

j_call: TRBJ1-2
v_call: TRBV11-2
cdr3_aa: CASSPQGAYGYTF

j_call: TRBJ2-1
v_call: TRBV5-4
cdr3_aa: CASSLLLESGGDNEQFF

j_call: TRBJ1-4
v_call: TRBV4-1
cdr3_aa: CASSPGTAIATNEKLFF

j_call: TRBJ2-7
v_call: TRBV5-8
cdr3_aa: CASSLDRGLYEQYF

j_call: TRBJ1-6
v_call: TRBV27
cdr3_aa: CASSSGETYNSPLHF

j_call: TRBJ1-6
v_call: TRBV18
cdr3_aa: CASTPTDHNSPLHF

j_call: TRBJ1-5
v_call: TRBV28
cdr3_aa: CASRGTGNQPQHF

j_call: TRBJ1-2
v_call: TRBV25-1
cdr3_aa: CASRGPGQGADGYTF

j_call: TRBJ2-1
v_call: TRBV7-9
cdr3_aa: CASSPLGLAGPNEQFF

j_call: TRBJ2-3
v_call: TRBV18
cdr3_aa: CASSPGQPFGTDTQYF

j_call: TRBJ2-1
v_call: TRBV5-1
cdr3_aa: CASSLYGTGDNEQFF

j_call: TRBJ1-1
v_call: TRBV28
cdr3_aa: CASRQGQGDTEAFF

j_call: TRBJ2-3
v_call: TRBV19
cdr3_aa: CASSIQSTDTQYF

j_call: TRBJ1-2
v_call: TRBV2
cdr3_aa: CASSERGVDYGYTF

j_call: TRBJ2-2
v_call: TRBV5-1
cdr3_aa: CASSLDRPEGELFF

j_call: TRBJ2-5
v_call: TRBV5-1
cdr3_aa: CASSLALRGPETQYF

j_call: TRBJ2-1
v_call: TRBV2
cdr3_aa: CASRRLTDEQFF

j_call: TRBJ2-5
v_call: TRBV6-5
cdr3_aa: CASSVAGEETQYF

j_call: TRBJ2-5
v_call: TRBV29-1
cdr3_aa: CSVARGQETQYF

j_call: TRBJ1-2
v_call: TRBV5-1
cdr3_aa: CASSLEVSFEYGYTF

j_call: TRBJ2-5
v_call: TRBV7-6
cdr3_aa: CASSSALALQETQYF

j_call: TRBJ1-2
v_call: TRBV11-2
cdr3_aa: CASSLSAGQTSNYGYTF

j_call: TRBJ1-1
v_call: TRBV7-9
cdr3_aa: CASSYTQGSGEAFF

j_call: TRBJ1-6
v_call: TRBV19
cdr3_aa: CASSTVGGDSPLHF

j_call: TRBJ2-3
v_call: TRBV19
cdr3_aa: CASSIPHRTDTQYF

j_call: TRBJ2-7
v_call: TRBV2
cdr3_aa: CASSDQGGVYEQYF

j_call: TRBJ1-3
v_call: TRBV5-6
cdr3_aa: CASSLGTGSLTIYF